This record covers a single T cell receptor beta chain. Its recognized antigen is unknown. Per-base quality was not reported, and no clone a single base away is much larger than it. The CDR3 runs 15 residues from the cysteine to the phenylalanine. Just CDR3 DNA is preserved here, 45 bases in frame from base 1. CDR1 and CDR2 are read off the germline V gene as SGHDN and FVKESK. V sheds 2 bases and J sheds 5 bases, leaving 15 bases between their ends. The data are from a study of shared clonotypes between healthy human individuals (dated by TCRdb to between 2020 and 2021). The study in broad terms: The cohort included a few men and a couple of women between 18 and 49 years of age. For each donor, CD4 naive and CD4 memory were each run on three plates, CD8 naive on two plates, and CD8 memory on one plate. Blood TCR repertoires of five healthy adults were deeply sequenced to estimate repertoire size and the extent of clonotype sharing between individuals. To increase sequencing depth and limit assay-specific biases, TCR repertoire library preparation and sequencing were carried out by different laboratories using diverse techniques. Between about 0.9 and 10 billion PBMCs per donor were obtained by leukapheresis.

TCR CDR3 regions were amplified from genomic DNA by multiplex PCR using the deep immunoSEQ assay. Genomic DNA extracted from each cell subset was distributed evenly over all wells of several immunoSEQ 96-well plates, and each plate served as one replicate. For sorted subsets, roughly 200 ng of genomic DNA, equivalent to 30,000 or so T cell genomes, went into each replicate PCR. The purified libraries were quantified using a Qubit 3.0 fluorometer, sized with a Bioanalyzer 2100, and then quantified again using the KAPA Library Quantification kit. A separate single-read 150-cycle Illumina NextSeq 550 flow cell was used to sequence each immunoSEQ 96-well plate. From the authors' description of their analysis: The immunoSEQ output contained only junctional sequences without quality scores, so filtering could not match that applied to full-length reads. Sequences were annotated with PyIR, a Python wrapper for IgBLAST v1.9, using IMGT germline references to assign V/J genes and CDR3. Reads were removed for weak V/J assignments (E-value above 1e-6), missing CDR3, stop codons, out-of-frame junctions, or ambiguous translated residues. V3J clonotypes were defined as sequences sharing an identical inferred V gene, J gene, and CDR3 amino acid sequence. Percentage overlap between repertoires was computed as shared unique clonotypes divided by the size of the smaller repertoire. Richness of each repertoire was evaluated using RTK rarefaction, the Chao1 estimator, and Recon v2.1 estimates of unobserved clonotypes. Generation probabilities for all TCRbeta clonotypes obtained by the gDNA method from a handful of donors were computed using OLGA. This is the immuneACCESS table as TCRdb keeps it, with only in-frame sequences that have V and J called. A part of the clones is gone; compared with another copy, unresolved V genes explain less than half, and the rest is unexplained. V, J and clone size derive from that table, while D and trimming were established from the DNA sequence. This sample gives roughly 2.2 million clones in total; about 92% of them show up just once. Together, the top ten hold about 0.37% of the sample.

Here is what the overall study found, with its caveats: Even with the large sequencing depth, rarefaction of the sorted-subset datasets indicated that sequencing was incomplete. Sharing across several donors was observed for approximately 5% of naive CD4, under 4% of naive CD8, 2% to 2.5% of memory CD4, and around 0.4% of memory CD8 clonotypes. The small number of donors limited the genetic and exposure-history diversity represented. Naive subsets generally had larger estimated clonotype richness than memory subsets did. Clonotypes shared by all four sorted-subset donors showed higher generation probabilities than non-shared clonotypes. Sampling was restricted to blood, and TCR repertoires in tissue are likely to differ from TCR repertoires in blood. Pairwise subsampling led to the expectation that sequencing depth would affect the degree of clonotype sharing among donors.

The donors were healthy, HIV-negative adults who had no recently reported acute infections or vaccinations. Only Caucasian adults living in Nashville, Tennessee, USA were represented among the donors. Magnetic negative selection was used to enrich CD4+ T cells, after which naive cells were positively selected on CD45RA and the negative fraction became the memory subset. After blood collection by leukapheresis, PBMCs were isolated using Ficoll-Histopaque density gradient centrifugation and then cryopreserved in the vapor phase of liquid nitrogen. Purity and quantity of every magnetically sorted T cell population were checked by analytical flow cytometry. Genomic DNA was isolated from every sorted fraction and measured by UV absorbance on a Nanodrop 2000c.

This TCR was sampled from a man between 18 and 35 years old in good health. Some clones in this sample may be carry-over from other donors' samples. The source material was naive CD4+ T cells from PBMCs. The cell subset or site label corresponds to: CD45RA+ positively selected. The V gene is TRBV14 and the J gene is TRBJ2-5; matching of 6 bases hints at TRBD1 as the D gene. At the DNA level, the sequence is TGTGCCAGCAGCCAAAAAACAGGGAGCTGGGAGACCCAGTACTTC. It translates to CASSQKTGSWETQYF.